This T cell receptor beta chain was captured by sequencing in a study of blood T cell repertoires in COVID-19 (dated by TCRdb to 2018 to 2021). About the study as a whole: Samples from collaborators originated in the United States, Italy and Spain and spanned both the acute and convalescent phases of COVID-19. The prospective study material was composed of cDNA or gDNA derived from T cells, B-cell-depleted T cells, or PBMCs. Subjects who had been exposed to COVID-19, were actively infected with it, or had recovered from it provided the deeply sampled blood TCRbeta repertoires that made up the dataset. The repertoires were released in a freely available public database intended as a resource for research on the immune response to SARS-CoV-2. The samples were drawn from the first 160 participants of the ongoing ImmuneRACE study and from over a thousand subjects provided by 6 global collaborators. The sample metadata nearly always contained a de-identified subject ID, COVID-19 status, age in years and sex. HLA class I and class II types, where available, came from metadata supplied by the sample provider rather than from assay-based typing.

TCRbeta CDR3 regions were amplified from genomic DNA by means of the immunoSEQ Assay, a bias-controlled multiplex PCR. The authors processed their data as follows. The number of nucleated cells in each sample was estimated by amplification of reference gene primers within the assay. Sequence reads were collapsed and filtered to measure the absolute abundance of every unique TCRbeta CDR3 rearrangement. Productive Simpson clonality was computed per sample as the square root of Simpson's diversity index over productive rearrangements. TCRdb carries this immuneACCESS record with in-frame sequences only. Its versions omit some clonotypes, under half of them owing to an unresolved V gene in the studies checked, with the rest unexplained. The V and J calls and the clone size are those of that table, but D and trimming were determined from the DNA. In this sample the table shows around 150,000 clones, about 92% of which occur a single time. The ten biggest clones cover 4.8% of the sample.

Points the paper makes about the study in general: Clinical and demographic metadata were provided uncurated, with the amount varying by source and participant.

CDR1 LNHDA and CDR2 SQIVND are derived from the germline V gene (reference sequence). Ends trimmed: V by 8 bases, J by 6 bases; bases unmatched to a gene: 12. The CDR3 sequence holds 14 residues, the cysteine and phenylalanine included. The kept DNA is CDR3 alone, 42 bases in frame from the first base. A word on this clone: This clone's antigen is unknown. No much larger clonotype is one base removed from it; base qualities were not supplied.

At one collaborating source in Seattle, patients were enrolled during active infection and were followed longitudinally through the course of disease. Each collaborating institution followed its own protocols to collect whole blood in K2EDTA tubes. For TCRbeta analysis, collaborators shipped samples in one of three forms: frozen whole blood, isolated PBMCs, or DNA extracted from either of those sample types. The receptor's source is a man aged 30-40 years with COVID-19, enrolled during active disease. The rearranged chain carries TRBV19 and TRBJ1-1; 7 of the junction bases match TRBD1. The sample comprised peripheral blood. The sequenced DNA is TGTGCCAGTCGAGTGACAGGGTCGGGCGCTGAAGCTTTCTTT. This gives the protein CASRVTGSGAEAFF.